Listed below are T cell receptor beta chains from one sample, sequenced in a study of T cell repertoires in cytomegalovirus infection. Each CDR3 protein is one row after TCRdb ran MiXCR on the reads. This sample has 400,000 or so distinct CDR3 sequences, with approximately 31% found just once. The sample taken for sequencing was PBMCs. These receptors were taken from a human donor in good health (CMV status not recorded). Some clones in this sample may be carry-over from other donors' samples. The CDR3 runs from the conserved cysteine through the conserved F or W. Fields, in order: clone size, V gene, D gene, J gene, CDR3 protein, CDR3 DNA. The D gene is left open where the match is weak. A clone size is listed for some rows: how often the clone was seen (once, few, many), or a class if it is expanded.

>.|TRBV7-7|.|TRBJ2-5
CASSRGDRKETQYF
TGTGCTAGCAGCCGGGGGGACAGAAAAGAGACCCAGTACTTC
>few|TRBV6-2/TRBV6-3|.|TRBJ1-2
CASSYSRLNNYGYTF
TGTGCCAGCAGTTACAGCAGGCTGAATAACTATGGCTACACCTTC
>.|TRBV11-3|.|TRBJ2-2
CASSPTSSNTGDLFF
TGTGCCAGCAGCCCAACTAGCTCTAACACCGGGGATCTGTTTTTT
>.|TRBV9|.|TRBJ2-3
CASTPSGLRSDTQYF
TGTGCCAGCACCCCTTCAGGGCTTAGGTCGGATACGCAGTATTTT
>.|TRBV6-5|.|TRBJ1-4
CASASGTTTNEKLFF
TGTGCCAGCGCCTCGGGGACCACAACTAATGAAAAACTGTTTTTT
>.|TRBV2|TRBD2|TRBJ2-3
CASSDRTSGMDPPTDTQYF
TGTGCCAGCAGTGATAGGACTAGCGGTATGGATCCACCCACAGATACGCAGTATTTT
>.|TRBV19|TRBD2|TRBJ2-2
CASHFGGTNTGELFF
TGTGCCAGCCACTTCGGGGGGACGAACACCGGGGAGCTGTTTTTT
>few|TRBV20-1|TRBD1|TRBJ2-7
CSARAGGNIREQYF
TGCAGTGCTAGGGCAGGGGGTAATATAAGGGAGCAGTACTTC
>.|TRBV2|TRBD2|TRBJ2-3
CASSVRGGMGADTQYF
TGTGCCAGCAGTGTTCGGGGGGGAATGGGAGCAGATACGCAGTATTTT
>few|TRBV6-5|.|TRBJ2-7
CASSYSSGPHEQYF
TGTGCCAGCAGTTACTCGTCGGGACCCCACGAGCAGTACTTC
>many|TRBV7-9|.|TRBJ2-3
CASSHWTHQADTQYF
TGTGCCAGCAGCCATTGGACACACCAGGCAGATACGCAGTATTTT
>few|TRBV10-3|TRBD1|TRBJ2-5
CAIGTGAQETQYF
TGTGCCATCGGGACAGGGGCCCAAGAGACCCAGTACTTC
>many|TRBV7-8|.|TRBJ2-3
CASSFRDGDTQYF
TGTGCCAGCAGCTTCCGAGACGGGGATACGCAGTATTTT
>.|TRBV6-2/TRBV6-3|TRBD2|TRBJ2-1
CASSYPPDGGASPEQFF
TGTGCCAGCAGTTACCCCCCGGACGGGGGGGCGTCCCCTGAGCAGTTCTTC
>.|TRBV6-5|TRBD1|TRBJ1-5
CASSRDSNNQPQHF
TGTGCCAGCAGCCGGGACAGTAATAATCAGCCCCAGCATTTT
>.|TRBV19|.|TRBJ2-1
CASSWGASNEQFF
TGTGCCAGTAGTTGGGGGGCGAGCAATGAGCAGTTCTTC
>few|TRBV6-2/TRBV6-3|.|TRBJ1-1
CASSYSAKNTEAFF
TGTGCCAGCAGTTACTCGGCAAAGAACACTGAAGCTTTCTTT
>.|TRBV20-1|TRBD2|TRBJ2-1
CSARDVAAGGKNEQFF
TGCAGTGCTAGAGATGTCGCGGCGGGGGGGAAAAATGAGCAGTTCTTC
>.|TRBV20-1|.|TRBJ2-3
CSARRGGRLHFTDTQYF
TGCAGTGCTAGAAGGGGGGGGCGGCTCCATTTCACAGATACGCAGTATTTT
>few|TRBV14|.|TRBJ1-3
CASSGTAGNTIYF
TGTGCCAGCAGCGGGACCGCTGGAAACACCATATATTTT
>.|TRBV11-3|TRBD2|TRBJ2-7
CASSLASGGEHEQYF
TGTGCCAGCAGCTTGGCTAGCGGGGGGGAACACGAGCAGTACTTC
>few|TRBV5-6|TRBD1|TRBJ1-5
CASSWDRGPSNQPQHF
TGTGCCAGCAGCTGGGACAGGGGGCCTAGCAATCAGCCCCAGCATTTT
>.|TRBV4-1|.|TRBJ1-3
CASIQERALDTIYF
TGCGCCAGCATACAAGAACGGGCCCTCGACACCATATATTTT
>.|TRBV7-6|.|TRBJ2-5
CASSLNSGKETQYF
TGTGCCAGCAGCTTAAATTCAGGGAAAGAGACCCAGTACTTC
>.|TRBV7-2|.|TRBJ1-1
CASSFSPLVRNTEAFF
TGTGCCAGCAGCTTCTCCCCCCTAGTTCGGAACACTGAAGCTTTCTTT
>.|TRBV27|.|TRBJ2-2
CASSFSQGGGELFF
TGTGCCAGCAGTTTTTCGCAGGGTGGCGGGGAGCTGTTTTTT
>once|TRBV20-1|.|TRBJ2-3
CSARELTPDTQYF
TGCAGTGCTAGAGAGCTGACTCCAGATACGCAGTATTTT
>.|TRBV6-1|TRBD1|TRBJ1-6
CASSNRGQKAPLHF
TGTGCCAGTTCGAACAGGGGGCAAAAGGCACCCCTCCACTTT
>.|TRBV4-1|TRBD2|TRBJ2-3
CASSQDYEVLAGERDTQYF
TGCGCCAGCAGCCAAGATTATGAGGTGCTAGCGGGGGAACGGGATACGCAGTATTTT
>.|TRBV5-1|TRBD1|TRBJ2-7
CASSLMDRGPPYYEQYF
TGCGCCAGCAGCCTCATGGACAGGGGCCCTCCTTACTACGAGCAGTACTTC
>.|TRBV25-1|.|TRBJ2-2
CASSEDGRLTGELFF
TGTGCCAGCAGTGAAGACGGGAGACTCACCGGGGAGCTGTTTTTT
>.|TRBV27|TRBD1|TRBJ1-5
CASSPTGTAVNQPQHF
TGTGCCAGCAGTCCAACCGGGACAGCGGTCAATCAGCCCCAGCATTTT
>.|TRBV5-1|TRBD1|TRBJ1-2
CASSYPGQGTGGYTF
TGCGCCAGCAGCTATCCGGGACAGGGTACCGGTGGCTACACCTTC
>many|TRBV7-2|TRBD2|TRBJ2-6
CASSRRGGANSGANVLTF
TGTGCCAGCAGCAGACGGGGGGGCGCAAACTCTGGGGCCAACGTCCTGACTTTC
>.|TRBV5-6|TRBD1|TRBJ2-7
CASSLFRTGRHSYEQYF
TGTGCCAGCAGCTTGTTTAGGACAGGGCGACACTCCTACGAGCAGTACTTC
>few|TRBV18|TRBD1|TRBJ2-7
CASSPSLTGGNGQYF
TGTGCCAGCTCACCGTCATTGACAGGGGGCAACGGGCAGTACTTC
>.|TRBV7-9|TRBD2|TRBJ2-3
CASSLGGLAGSTDTQYF
TGTGCCAGCAGCTTAGGTGGTCTAGCGGGGAGCACAGATACGCAGTATTTT
>many|TRBV7-2|.|TRBJ2-3
CASSLRTGSGYF
TGTGCCAGCAGCCTTAGAACGGGGTCCGGGTATTTT
>.|TRBV7-6|.|TRBJ2-5
CASSPLGGLQETQYF
TGTGCCAGCAGCCCTCTGGGGGGTCTCCAAGAGACCCAGTACTTC
>.|TRBV6-5|.|TRBJ1-1
CASSYISAGDTEAFF
TGTGCCAGCAGTTACATTTCGGCAGGGGACACTGAAGCTTTCTTT
>many|TRBV7-2|.|TRBJ2-2
CASTGTGDYTGELFF
TGTGCCAGCACAGGGACGGGGGATTACACCGGGGAGCTGTTTTTT
>few|TRBV20-1|.|TRBJ2-3
CSASRDLADTQYF
TGCAGTGCTAGTCGGGACTTGGCAGATACGCAGTATTTT
>many|TRBV7-8|.|TRBJ2-1
CASSFRTRLLAFNNEQFF
TGTGCCAGCAGCTTTAGGACCCGGTTACTAGCTTTCAACAATGAGCAGTTCTTC
>many|TRBV7-2|.|TRBJ2-3
CASSLKAGVQITDTQYF
TGTGCCAGCAGCTTAAAGGCAGGGGTACAGATTACAGATACGCAGTATTTT
>.|TRBV6-6|.|TRBJ2-3
CASSYPPDYGDTQYF
TGTGCCAGCAGCTACCCCCCCGACTACGGAGATACGCAGTATTTT
>.|TRBV4-2|.|TRBJ2-6
CASSQTRGAYSGANVLTF
TGTGCCAGCAGCCAAACTCGCGGTGCCTACTCTGGGGCCAACGTCCTGACTTTC
>.|TRBV11-3|.|TRBJ2-3
CASSLTLGGQQYF
TGTGCCAGCAGCCTGACTTTAGGGGGGCAGCAGTATTTT
>many|TRBV11-2|.|TRBJ2-5
CASRYTSGETQYF
TGTGCCAGCAGATATACTAGTGGCGAGACCCAGTACTTC
>.|TRBV5-5|TRBD1|TRBJ1-4
CASKKPGTANEKLFF
TGTGCCAGCAAAAAACCCGGGACAGCTAATGAAAAACTGTTTTTT
>few|TRBV6-1|TRBD2|TRBJ2-3
CASLAGGTDTQYF
TGTGCCAGCCTAGCGGGGGGCACAGATACGCAGTATTTT
>many|TRBV28|.|TRBJ1-5
CASSHGGQPQHF
TGTGCCAGCAGTCACGGTGGCCAGCCCCAGCATTTT
>few|TRBV15|TRBD1|TRBJ2-1
CATSREGTGAYNEQFF
TGTGCCACCAGCAGAGAGGGGACAGGGGCCTACAATGAGCAGTTCTTC
>few|TRBV27|TRBD2|TRBJ2-5
CASSLLAGVQETQYF
TGTGCCAGCAGTTTATTAGCGGGGGTACAAGAGACCCAGTACTTC
>few|TRBV10-2|.|TRBJ2-5
CASSVAWETQYF
TGCGCCAGCAGTGTTGCATGGGAGACCCAGTACTTC
>many|TRBV7-2|TRBD1|TRBJ2-3
CASSLGQGVDTQYF
TGTGCCAGCAGCTTGGGACAGGGAGTAGATACGCAGTATTTT